Detailed here is one T cell receptor (beta chain). This sample was included in a study of blood T cell repertoires in COVID-19. On the study more broadly: Samples came from the United States, Italy and Spain, spanning acute and convalescent COVID-19. In each case, the material was cDNA or gDNA derived from T cells, B-cell-depleted T cells, or PBMCs.

The junction had 11 bases not matched to a gene; V was cut back by 4 bases and J by 6 bases. Germline V gene data show CDR1 as SGHNT and CDR2 as YYREEE (reference sequence). This CDR3 is built from 15 residues. In the study's own analysis: Using reference gene primer amplification, nucleated cell counts were estimated. Clones were sequenced by immunoSEQ multiplex PCR, and TCRdb holds only the in-frame ones, with some missing. V and J calls and clone size are given by that table; D and trimming were obtained from the DNA. The data contain about 140,000 clones, about 80% of them seen just once; the ten biggest clones take up roughly 8.6%.

The clonotype originates from a woman at least 80 years old in a cohort sampled during active or convalescent COVID-19. The sequencing input was peripheral blood. The V call is TRBV5-4, the J call TRBJ1-1, with 8 bases lining up with TRBD1. As DNA, the CDR3 is TGTGCCAGCAGCCTAGAGGACAGGGTAAAACCTGAAGCTTTCTTT. Protein product: CASSLEDRVKPEAFF.